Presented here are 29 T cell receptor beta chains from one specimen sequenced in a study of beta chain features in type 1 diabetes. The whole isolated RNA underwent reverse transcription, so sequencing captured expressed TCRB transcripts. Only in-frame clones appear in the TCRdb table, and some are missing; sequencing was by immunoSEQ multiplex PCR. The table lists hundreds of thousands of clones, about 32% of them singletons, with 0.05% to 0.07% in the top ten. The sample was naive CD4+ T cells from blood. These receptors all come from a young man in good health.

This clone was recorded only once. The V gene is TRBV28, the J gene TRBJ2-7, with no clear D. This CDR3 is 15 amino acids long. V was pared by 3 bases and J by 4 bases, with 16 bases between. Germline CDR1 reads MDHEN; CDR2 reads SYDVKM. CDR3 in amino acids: CASSLPGQPPYEQYF. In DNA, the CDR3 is TGTGCCAGCAGTTTGCCGGGTCAGCCCCCATACGAGCAGTACTTC. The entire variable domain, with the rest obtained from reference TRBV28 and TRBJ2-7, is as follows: DVKVTQSSRYLVKRTGEKVFLECVQDMDHENMFWYRQDPGLGLRLIYFSYDVKMKEKGDIPEGYSVSREKKERFSLILESASTNQTSMYLCASSLPGQPPYEQYFGPGTRLTVT.

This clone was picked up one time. The CDR3, as DNA: TGTGCCAGCAGTTTAATCAGGGGAGGTCAGCCCCAGCATTTT. This encodes CASSLIRGGQPQHF. The V call is TRBV27, the J call TRBJ1-5; a weak D match, TRBD1 (6 bases). This CDR3 region has 14 residues. The V end was cut by 2 bases, the J end by 6 bases, with 11 bases between. Per the germline V gene, CDR1 is MNHEY and CDR2 is SMNVEV (reference sequence).

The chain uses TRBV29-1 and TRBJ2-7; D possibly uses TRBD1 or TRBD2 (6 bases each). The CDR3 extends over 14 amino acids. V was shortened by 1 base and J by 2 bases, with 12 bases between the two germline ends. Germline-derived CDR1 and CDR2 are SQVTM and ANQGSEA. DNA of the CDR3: TGCAGCGTTGAAGCTCCCGGGGGCCCCTACGAGCAGTACTTC. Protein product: CSVEAPGGPYEQYF.

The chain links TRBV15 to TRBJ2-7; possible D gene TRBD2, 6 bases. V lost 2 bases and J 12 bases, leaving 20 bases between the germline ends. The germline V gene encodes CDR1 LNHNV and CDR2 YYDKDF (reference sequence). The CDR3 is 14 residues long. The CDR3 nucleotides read TGTGCCACCAGCAGAAGGGACTGGGTAAACTCGCTGTACTTC. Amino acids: CATSRRDWVNSLYF.

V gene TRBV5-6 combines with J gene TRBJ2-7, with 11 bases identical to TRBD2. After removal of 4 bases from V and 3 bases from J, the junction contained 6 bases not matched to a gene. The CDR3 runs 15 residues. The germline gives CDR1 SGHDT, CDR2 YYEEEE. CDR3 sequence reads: CASSETSGSLYEQYF. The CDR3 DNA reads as TGTGCCAGCAGCGAAACTAGCGGGAGTCTCTACGAGCAGTACTTC. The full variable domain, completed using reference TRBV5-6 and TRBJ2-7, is DAGVTQSPTHLIKTRGQQVTLRCSPKSGHDTVSWYQQALGQGPQFIFQYYEEEERQRGNFPDRFSGHQFPNYSSELNVNALLLGDSALYLCASSETSGSLYEQYFGPGTRLTVT.

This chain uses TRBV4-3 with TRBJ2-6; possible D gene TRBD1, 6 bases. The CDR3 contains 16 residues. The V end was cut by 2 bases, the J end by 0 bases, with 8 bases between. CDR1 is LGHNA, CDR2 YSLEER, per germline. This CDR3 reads CASSQIQGSGANVLTF. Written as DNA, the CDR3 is TGCGCCAGCAGCCAAATACAGGGCTCTGGGGCCAACGTCCTGACTTTC.

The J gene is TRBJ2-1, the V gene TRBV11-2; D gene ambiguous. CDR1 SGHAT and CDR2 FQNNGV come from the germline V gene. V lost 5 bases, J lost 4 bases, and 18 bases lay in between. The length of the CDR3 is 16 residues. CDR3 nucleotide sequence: TGTGCCAGCAGCCCTGGTACAGCCCTCGGGTACAATGAGCAGTTCTTC. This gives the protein CASSPGTALGYNEQFF.

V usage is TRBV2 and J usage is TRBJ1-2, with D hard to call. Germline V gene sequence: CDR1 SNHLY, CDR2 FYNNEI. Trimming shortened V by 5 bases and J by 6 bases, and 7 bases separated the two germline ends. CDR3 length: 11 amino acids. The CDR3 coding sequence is TGTGCCAGCAGTTGGCCGGATGGCTACACCTTC. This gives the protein CASSWPDGYTF. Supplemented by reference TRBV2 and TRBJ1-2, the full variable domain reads EPEVTQTPSHQVTQMGQEVILRCVPISNHLYFYWYRQILGQKVEFLVSFYNNEISEKSEIFDDQFSVERPDGSNFTLKIRSTKLEDSAMYFCASSWPDGYTFGSGTRLTVV.

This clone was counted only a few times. This CDR3 is CASSQDLEQTQYF. The CDR3 nucleotides read TGCGCCAGCAGCCAAGATCTTGAACAGACCCAGTACTTC. This chain connects TRBV4-3 to TRBJ2-5; D is undetermined. With 0 bases removed from V and 6 bases from J, the gap between germline ends came to 8 bases. The CDR3 sequence is 13 residues long. In germline, CDR1 is LGHNA, CDR2 YSLEER.

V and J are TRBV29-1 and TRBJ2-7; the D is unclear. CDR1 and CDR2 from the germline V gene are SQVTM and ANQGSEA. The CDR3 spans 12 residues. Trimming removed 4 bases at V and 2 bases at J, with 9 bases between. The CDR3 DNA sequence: TGCAGCGTTGGCCTAACTCCCTACGAGCAGTACTTC. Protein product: CSVGLTPYEQYF.

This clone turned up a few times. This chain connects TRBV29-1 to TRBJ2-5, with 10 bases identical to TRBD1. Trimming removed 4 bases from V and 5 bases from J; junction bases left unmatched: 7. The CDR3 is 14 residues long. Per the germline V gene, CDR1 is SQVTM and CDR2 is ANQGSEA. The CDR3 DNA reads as TGCAGCGTTGGCTGGGACAGGGGACGGGAGACCCAGTACTTC. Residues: CSVGWDRGRETQYF.

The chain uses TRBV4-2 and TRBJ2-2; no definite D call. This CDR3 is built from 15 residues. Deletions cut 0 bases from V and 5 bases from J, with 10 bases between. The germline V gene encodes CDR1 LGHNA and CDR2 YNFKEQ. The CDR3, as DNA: TGTGCCAGCAGCCAAGAGGTGACCAGAACCGGGGAGCTGTTTTTT. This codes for CASSQEVTRTGELFF.

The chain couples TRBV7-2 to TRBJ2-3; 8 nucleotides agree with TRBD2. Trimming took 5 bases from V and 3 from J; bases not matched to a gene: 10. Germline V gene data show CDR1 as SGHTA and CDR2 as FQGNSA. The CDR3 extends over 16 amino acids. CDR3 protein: CASSRFPGRATDTQYF. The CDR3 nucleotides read TGTGCCAGCAGCCGCTTCCCCGGGAGGGCTACAGATACGCAGTATTTT.

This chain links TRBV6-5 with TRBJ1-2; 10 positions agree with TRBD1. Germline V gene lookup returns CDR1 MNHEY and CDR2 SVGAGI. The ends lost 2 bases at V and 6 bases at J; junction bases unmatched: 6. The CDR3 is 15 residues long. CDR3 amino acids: CASSYAGQGKNGYTF. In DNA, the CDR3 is TGTGCCAGCAGTTACGCGGGACAGGGGAAGAATGGCTACACCTTC.

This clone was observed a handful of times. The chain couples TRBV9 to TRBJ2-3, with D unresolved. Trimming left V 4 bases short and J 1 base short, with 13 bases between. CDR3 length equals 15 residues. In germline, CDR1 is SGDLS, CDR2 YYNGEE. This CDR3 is CASSPGGVGTDTQYF. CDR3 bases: TGTGCCAGCAGCCCCGGCGGTGTTGGCACAGATACGCAGTATTTT. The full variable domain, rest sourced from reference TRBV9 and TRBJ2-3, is DSGVTQTPKHLITATGQRVTLRCSPRSGDLSVYWYQQSLDQGLQFLIQYYNGEERAKGNILERFSAQQFPDLHSELNLSSLELGDSALYFCASSPGGVGTDTQYFGPGTRLTVL.

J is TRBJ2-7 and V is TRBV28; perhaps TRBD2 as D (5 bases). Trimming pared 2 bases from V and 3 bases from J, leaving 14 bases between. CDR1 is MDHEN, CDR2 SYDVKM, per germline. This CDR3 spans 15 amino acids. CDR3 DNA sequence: TGTGCCAGCAGTTTAAGTGGTGCGGGCGGCTACGAGCAGTACTTC. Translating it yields CASSLSGAGGYEQYF.

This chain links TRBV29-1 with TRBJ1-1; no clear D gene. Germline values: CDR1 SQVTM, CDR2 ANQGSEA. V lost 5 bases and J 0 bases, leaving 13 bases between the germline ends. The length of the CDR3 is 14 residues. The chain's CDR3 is CSVPKDGMNTEAFF. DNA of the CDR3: TGCAGCGTTCCCAAAGACGGAATGAACACTGAAGCTTTCTTT. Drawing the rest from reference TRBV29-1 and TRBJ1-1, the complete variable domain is SAVISQKPSRDICQRGTSLTIQCQVDSQVTMMFWYRQQPGQSLTLIATANQGSEATYESGFVIDKFPISRPNLTFSTLTVSNMSPEDSSIYLCSVPKDGMNTEAFFGQGTRLTVV.

The CDR3 here is CASSAVFENIQYF. For the CDR3, the DNA is TGTGCCAGCAGCGCGGTGTTCGAAAACATTCAGTACTTC. V usage is TRBV2 and J usage is TRBJ2-4, with D uncertain. V lost 6 bases, J lost 5 bases, and 11 bases lay in between. This CDR3 has 13 amino acids. CDR1 is SNHLY and CDR2 is FYNNEI in the germline V gene.

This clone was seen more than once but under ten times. The CDR3 loop reads CAWSGRGRNYGYTF. CDR3 bases: TGTGCCTGGAGTGGCAGGGGCCGAAACTATGGCTACACCTTC. This chain links TRBV30 with TRBJ1-2, with a tentative D call TRBD1 (6 bases). CDR1 GTSNPN and CDR2 SVGIG come from the germline V gene (reference sequence). The CDR3 sequence is 14 residues long. The germline V and J ends were trimmed by 1 base and 2 bases, with 11 bases remaining between them.

CDR3 region: CASSSRQGATEAFF. In DNA, the CDR3 is TGTGCCAGCAGCTCCAGACAGGGGGCCACTGAAGCTTTCTTT. This sequence joins TRBV7-2 and TRBJ1-1; TRBD1 matches 10 bases. Germline-derived CDR1 and CDR2 are SGHTA and FQGNSA. V lost 4 bases to trimming and J lost 4 bases; unmatched junction nucleotides: 3. The CDR3 extends over 14 amino acids.

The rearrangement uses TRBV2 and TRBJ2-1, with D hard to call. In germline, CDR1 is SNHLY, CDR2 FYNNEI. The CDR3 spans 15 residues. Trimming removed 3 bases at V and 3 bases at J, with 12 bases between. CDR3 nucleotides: TGTGCCAGCAGTGAGGCAGAGATCAACTACAATGAGCAGTTCTTC. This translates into CASSEAEINYNEQFF.

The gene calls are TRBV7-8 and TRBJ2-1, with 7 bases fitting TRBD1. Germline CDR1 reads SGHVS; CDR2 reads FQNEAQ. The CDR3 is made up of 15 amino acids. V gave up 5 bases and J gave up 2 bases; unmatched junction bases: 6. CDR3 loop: CASSKSTGAYNEQFF. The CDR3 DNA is TGTGCCAGCAGCAAAAGCACAGGGGCCTACAATGAGCAGTTCTTC.

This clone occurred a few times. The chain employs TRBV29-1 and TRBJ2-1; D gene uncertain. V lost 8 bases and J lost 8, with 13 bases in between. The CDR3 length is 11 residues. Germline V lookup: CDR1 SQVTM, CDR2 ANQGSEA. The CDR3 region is CSSGWIDEQFF. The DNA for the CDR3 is TGCAGCTCCGGGTGGATCGATGAGCAGTTCTTC.

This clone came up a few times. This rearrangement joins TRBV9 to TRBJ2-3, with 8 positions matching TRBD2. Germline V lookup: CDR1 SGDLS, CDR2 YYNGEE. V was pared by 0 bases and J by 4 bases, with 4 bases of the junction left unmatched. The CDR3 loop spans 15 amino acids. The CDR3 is CASSVVSGSSDTQYF. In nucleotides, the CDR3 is TGTGCCAGCAGCGTAGTAAGCGGGAGTTCAGATACGCAGTATTTT.

The CDR3 DNA follows: TGCGCCAGCAGCCAAACAGGTCTAGCGGGTCCTTACAATGAGCAGTTCTTC. Translation: CASSQTGLAGPYNEQFF. The chain joins TRBV4-1 to TRBJ2-1; 8 bases are a match to TRBD2. The germline gives CDR1 MGHRA, CDR2 YSYEKL. This CDR3 comprises 17 residues. Trimming cost V 2 bases and J 4 bases; bases outside gene matches: 10.

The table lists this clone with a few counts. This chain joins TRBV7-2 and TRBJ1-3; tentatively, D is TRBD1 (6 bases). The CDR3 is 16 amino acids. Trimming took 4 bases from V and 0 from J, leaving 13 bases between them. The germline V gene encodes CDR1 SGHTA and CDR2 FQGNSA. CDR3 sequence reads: CASSSVGGLSGNTIYF. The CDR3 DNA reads TGTGCCAGCAGCTCAGTCGGGGGCCTCTCTGGAAACACCATATATTTT. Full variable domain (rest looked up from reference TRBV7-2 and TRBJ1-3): GAGVSQSPSNKVTEKGKDVELRCDPISGHTALYWYRQSLGQGLEFLIYFQGNSAPDKSGLPSDRFSAERTGGSVSTLTIQRTQQEDSAVYLCASSSVGGLSGNTIYFGEGSWLTVV.

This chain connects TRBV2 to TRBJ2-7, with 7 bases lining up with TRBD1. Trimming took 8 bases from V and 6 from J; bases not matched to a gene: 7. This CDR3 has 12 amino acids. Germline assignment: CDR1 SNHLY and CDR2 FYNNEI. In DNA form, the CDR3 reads TGTGCCAGCTCCGTGACAGGGCTCGAGCAGTACTTC. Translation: CASSVTGLEQYF.

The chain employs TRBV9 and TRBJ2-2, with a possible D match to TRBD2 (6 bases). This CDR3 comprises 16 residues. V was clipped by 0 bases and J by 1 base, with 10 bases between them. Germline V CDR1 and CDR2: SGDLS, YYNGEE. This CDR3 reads CASSVVDGRNTGELFF. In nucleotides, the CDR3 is TGTGCCAGCAGCGTAGTGGACGGGAGGAACACCGGGGAGCTGTTTTTT.

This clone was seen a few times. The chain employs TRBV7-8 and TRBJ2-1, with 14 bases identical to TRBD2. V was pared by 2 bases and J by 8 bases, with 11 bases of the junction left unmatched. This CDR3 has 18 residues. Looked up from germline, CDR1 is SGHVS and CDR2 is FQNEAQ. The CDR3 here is CASSLPRPGTSGSDEQFF. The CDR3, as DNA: TGTGCCAGCAGCTTACCACGACCTGGGACTAGCGGGAGCGATGAGCAGTTCTTC.